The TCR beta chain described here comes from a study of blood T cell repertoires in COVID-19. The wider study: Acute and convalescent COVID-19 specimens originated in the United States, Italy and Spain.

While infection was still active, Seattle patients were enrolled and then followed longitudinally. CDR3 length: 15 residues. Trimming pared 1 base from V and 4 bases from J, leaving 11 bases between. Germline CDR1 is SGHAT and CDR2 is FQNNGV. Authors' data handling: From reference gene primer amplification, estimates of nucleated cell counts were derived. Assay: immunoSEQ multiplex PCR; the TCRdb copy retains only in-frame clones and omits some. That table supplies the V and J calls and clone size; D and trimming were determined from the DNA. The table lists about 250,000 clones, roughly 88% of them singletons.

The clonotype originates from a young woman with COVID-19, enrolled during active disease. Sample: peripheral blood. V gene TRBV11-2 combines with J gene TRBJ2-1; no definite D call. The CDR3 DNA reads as TGTGCCAGCAGCTTAGGACTCGCTCCTTACAATGAGCAGTTCTTC. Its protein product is CASSLGLAPYNEQFF.